This is a list of T cell receptor beta chains from one sample in a study of T cell repertoires in cytomegalovirus infection. Each CDR3 protein gets one entry after TCRdb re-called the reads with MiXCR. The sample holds about 200,000 distinct CDR3 sequences, 7.5% to 10% seen once. Sequencing used PBMCs. These receptors were collected from a human donor in good health (CMV status not recorded). Some clones in this sample may be carry-over from other donors' samples. CDR3s include the opening cysteine and the closing phenylalanine or tryptophan. Each record gives: V gene, D gene, J gene, CDR3 length, clone size, CDR3 protein, CDR3 DNA. The D gene is left open where the match is weak. The size of a clone is reported for some rows only, either as once, few or many, or as a class for expanded clones.

TRBV7-2	NA	TRBJ2-4	14	many	CASSLAGDKNIQYF	TGTGCCAGCAGCTTAGCGGGTGACAAAAACATTCAGTACTTC
TRBV28	TRBD1	TRBJ1-2	13	few	CASRLTGAHGYTF	TGTGCCAGCAGATTGACAGGGGCTCATGGCTACACCTTC
TRBV6-5	TRBD2	TRBJ2-1	16	few	CASSSPTSGRTNEQFF	TGTGCCAGCAGCTCTCCGACTAGCGGGAGGACCAATGAGCAGTTCTTC
TRBV7-2	TRBD2	TRBJ2-2	18	many	CASSLKATSGLYTGELFF	TGTGCCAGCAGCTTAAAAGCGACTAGCGGGTTGTACACCGGGGAGCTGTTTTTT
TRBV7-8	NA	TRBJ1-2	12	few	CASSLSGVGYTF	TGTGCCAGCAGCTTATCCGGGGTTGGCTACACCTTC
TRBV29-1	TRBD2	TRBJ2-2	14	NA	CSVAGTRTTGELFF	TGCAGCGTTGCCGGGACTAGAACCACCGGGGAGCTGTTTTTT
TRBV4-3	NA	TRBJ1-2	14	few	CASSQDMSVYGYTF	TGCGCCAGCAGCCAAGATATGTCCGTCTATGGCTACACCTTC
TRBV7-2	NA	TRBJ2-7	15	many	CASSLARLNSYEQYF	TGTGCCAGCAGCTTAGCGCGATTAAACTCCTACGAGCAGTACTTC
TRBV28	NA	TRBJ2-7	13	few	CASSLFSIDEQYF	TGTGCCAGCAGTTTATTTAGTATCGACGAGCAGTACTTC
TRBV25-1	NA	TRBJ2-2	17	few	CASSEYAVEQNTGELFF	TGTGCCAGCAGTGAATATGCGGTGGAACAGAACACCGGGGAGCTGTTTTTT
TRBV7-2	TRBD2	TRBJ2-5	13	many	CASSLKAGETQYF	TGTGCCAGCAGCTTAAAAGCGGGGGAGACCCAGTACTTC
TRBV7-2	TRBD1	TRBJ2-7	13	many	CASSFRQGREQYF	TGTGCCAGCAGCTTCAGACAGGGACGCGAGCAGTACTTC
TRBV7-9	TRBD2	TRBJ2-3	17	many	CASSLVGSGSGTDTQYF	TGTGCCAGCAGCTTAGTTGGTAGCGGGAGCGGCACAGATACGCAGTATTTT
TRBV6-1	TRBD1	TRBJ2-3	15	NA	CASSVQGASTDTQYF	TGTGCCAGCAGTGTTCAGGGGGCAAGCACAGATACGCAGTATTTT
TRBV24-1	NA	TRBJ1-5	16	many	CATSEPGTNSNQPQHF	TGTGCCACCAGTGAACCCGGGACAAATAGCAATCAGCCCCAGCATTTT